This TCR beta chain was recorded in a study of blood T cell repertoires in COVID-19. This clone was picked up many times. Profiling relied on immunoSEQ multiplex PCR, and the TCRdb table lists in-frame clones only, not all of them. The repertoire has about 360,000 clones, around four fifths of them found once; the top ten carry about 3%. The CDR3 has 11 residues. V shed 3 bases and J shed 2 bases, with 3 bases lying between them. Germline V gene sequence: CDR1 SGHKS, CDR2 YYEKEE (reference sequence). Sequencing was performed on peripheral blood. The chain is built from TRBV5-5 and TRBJ2-7; D is undetermined. The TCR sequence derives from a man between 25 and 39 years old with active or convalescent COVID-19. The chain's CDR3 is CASSSAYEQYF. CDR3 nucleotides: TGTGCCAGCAGCTCCGCCTACGAGCAGTACTTC.